This record covers a single T cell receptor beta chain. The data were obtained in a study of technical replicates of blood from a few donors. Here immunoSEQ multiplex PCR was the method, and the copy in TCRdb shows in-frame clones only, minus some. The data contain more than 90,000 clones, 85% to 95% of them singletons. Sequences were obtained from T cells isolated from PBMCs. This receptor was obtained from a human donor in good health.

The CDR3 region is CSVESSGQYNEQFF. DNA of the CDR3: TGCAGCGTTGAATCTAGCGGGCAGTACAATGAGCAGTTCTTC. V is TRBV29-1 and J is TRBJ2-1, with TRBD2 identical over 8 bases. The CDR3 is made up of 14 amino acids. J was trimmed by 4 bases and V by 2 bases; bases with no gene match: 4. The germline V gene has CDR1 SQVTM and CDR2 ANQGSEA.